A single sample gave rise to the 27 T cell receptor beta chains below, sequenced in a study of cytomegalovirus exposure and HLA in healthy donors. This PCR relied on a set of 60 Vbeta primers and 13 Jbeta primers. TCRdb's table, derived via immunoSEQ multiplex PCR, lists solely in-frame clones and lacks some. The repertoire holds about 73,000 clones, with about 75% as singletons. Sequencing was performed on PBMCs. Every receptor here comes from a man aged 70-80 years in good health and CMV-seronegative.

The rearrangement joins TRBV6-4 to TRBJ2-1, with D uncertain. The germline gives CDR1 MRHNA, CDR2 SNTAGT. Trimming shortened V by 8 bases and J by 7 bases, and 12 bases separated the two germline ends. The length of the CDR3 is 12 residues. CDR3 amino acids: CASPIPRNEQFF. For the CDR3, the DNA is TGTGCCAGCCCGATCCCCAGGAATGAGCAGTTCTTC.

The chain links TRBV2 to TRBJ2-7; 8 bases are shared with TRBD2. V shed 5 bases, J shed 0 bases, and the junction held 6 bases outside the gene matches. The CDR3 spans 15 residues. CDR1 and CDR2 (germline): SNHLY, FYNNEI. The CDR3 region is CASSRGRLSSYEQYF. CDR3 coding DNA: TGTGCCAGCAGTCGCGGGAGGCTTAGCTCCTACGAGCAGTACTTC.

This sequence joins TRBV4-3 and TRBJ1-1; maybe TRBD1 (6 bases). This CDR3 is built from 16 residues. The V gene lost 1 base and the J gene lost 7 bases, with 19 bases spanning the gap. The germline CDR1 and CDR2 sequences are LGHNA and YSLEER. The CDR3 spells CASSQGSGRGLSEAFF. The CDR3 DNA reads as TGCGCCAGCAGCCAAGGATCAGGGAGGGGGTTGAGTGAAGCTTTCTTT.

The chain carries TRBV7-2 and TRBJ2-3; 9 bases are shared with TRBD2. Germline assignment: CDR1 SGHTA and CDR2 FQGNSA. The V and J ends lost 1 base and 6 bases, in that order; junction bases with no gene match: 8. This CDR3 comprises 16 residues. The CDR3 bases are TGTGCCAGCAGCTTAGGCGGGAGGGCGTGGGGCGATACGCAGTATTTT. It encodes CASSLGGRAWGDTQYF.

The V call is TRBV7-9, the J call TRBJ2-1; 8 bases match TRBD2. Per the germline V gene, CDR1 is SEHNR and CDR2 is FQNEAQ (reference sequence). The CDR3 is 14 residues long. Losses at the gene ends were 5 bases for V and 7 bases for J; bases not matched to a gene: 7. This chain's CDR3 is CASSPLAARNEQFF. As DNA, the CDR3 is TGTGCCAGCAGCCCACTAGCGGCCCGGAATGAGCAGTTCTTC.

This sequence joins TRBV30 and TRBJ2-7, with a weak D call TRBD2 (5 bases). Germline CDR1 GTSNPN, CDR2 SVGIG (reference sequence). Trimming shortened V by 8 bases and J by 7 bases, and 21 bases separated the two germline ends. The CDR3 extends over 13 amino acids. CDR3 sequence reads: CATETSRSGEQYF. The CDR3, as DNA: TGTGCCACCGAAACAAGTCGATCGGGAGAGCAGTACTTC. The complete variable domain, with remaining parts taken from reference TRBV30 and TRBJ2-7, reads SQTIHQWPATLVQPVGSPLSLECTVEGTSNPNLYWYRQAAGRGLQLLFYSVGIGQISSEVPQNLSASRPQDRQFILSSKKLLLSDSGFYLCATETSRSGEQYFGPGTRLTVT.

The chain is built from TRBV2 and TRBJ2-1; TRBD2 agrees at 7 bases. The CDR3 runs to 15 residues. Germline CDR1 SNHLY, CDR2 FYNNEI. Losses at the gene ends were 5 bases for V and 4 bases for J; bases not matched to a gene: 8. CDR3 DNA: TGTGCCAGCAGTCCCGGGACTACCTCTTACAATGAGCAGTTCTTC. It encodes CASSPGTTSYNEQFF. Combining the CDR3 with reference TRBV2 and TRBJ2-1 gives the whole variable domain EPEVTQTPSHQVTQMGQEVILRCVPISNHLYFYWYRQILGQKVEFLVSFYNNEISEKSEIFDDQFSVERPDGSNFTLKIRSTKLEDSAMYFCASSPGTTSYNEQFFGPGTRLTVL.

The chain carries TRBV7-6 and TRBJ1-5; no clear D. The CDR3 runs to 15 residues. The V and J ends lost 1 base and 6 bases respectively, with 13 bases between them. The germline V gene has CDR1 SGHVS and CDR2 FNYEAQ. CDR3 sequence reads: CASSLVSGTSQPQHF. The CDR3 DNA sequence: TGTGCCAGCAGCTTAGTATCGGGAACCAGTCAGCCCCAGCATTTT.

This clone was seen a few times. The chain carries TRBV6-1 and TRBJ2-7, with D maybe TRBD2 (5 bases). This CDR3 contains 13 residues. Germline CDR1 and CDR2: MNHNS and SASEGT. V was cut by 3 bases and J by 0 bases, with 6 bases left in between. CDR3 nucleotide sequence: TGTGCCAGCAGTGAGCGGGTCTCCTACGAGCAGTACTTC. This gives the protein CASSERVSYEQYF.

V gene TRBV2 combines with J gene TRBJ2-2, with 8 nucleotides matching TRBD1. The germline V gene encodes CDR1 SNHLY and CDR2 FYNNEI. J lost 5 bases, V lost 6 bases, and 5 bases had no gene match. The CDR3 totals 14 residues. Here the CDR3 reads CASRGRGHTGELFF. Here the CDR3 DNA reads TGTGCCAGCAGGGGCAGGGGGCATACCGGGGAGCTGTTTTTT. Combining the CDR3 with reference TRBV2 and TRBJ2-2 gives the whole variable domain EPEVTQTPSHQVTQMGQEVILRCVPISNHLYFYWYRQILGQKVEFLVSFYNNEISEKSEIFDDQFSVERPDGSNFTLKIRSTKLEDSAMYFCASRGRGHTGELFFGEGSRLTVL.

The chain employs TRBV7-6 and TRBJ2-1, with 7 bases matching TRBD2. Losses at the gene ends were 0 bases for V and 4 bases for J; bases not matched to a gene: 6. The germline V gene encodes CDR1 SGHVS and CDR2 FNYEAQ. The CDR3 is 16 residues long. CDR3 bases: TGTGCCAGCAGCTTAGCCCTAGCGGCAGGGTACAATGAGCAGTTCTTC. Protein sequence: CASSLALAAGYNEQFF.

The chain couples TRBV7-9 to TRBJ2-5, with a possible D match to TRBD2 (6 bases). Germline loops: CDR1 SEHNR, CDR2 FQNEAQ (reference sequence). The CDR3 loop spans 11 amino acids. V was pared by 5 bases and J by 5 bases, with 6 bases between. For the CDR3, the DNA is TGTGCCAGCAGCCGGGGGGAGACCCAGTACTTC. This translates into CASSRGETQYF.

This chain links TRBV7-9 with TRBJ1-2; 11 nucleotides line up with TRBD1. V trimming: 5 bases; J trimming: 6 bases; junction bases outside the gene matches: 5. Germline values: CDR1 SEHNR, CDR2 FQNEAQ (reference sequence). This CDR3 spans 14 amino acids. CDR3 region: CASSLRDRGNGYTF. In nucleotides, the CDR3 is TGTGCCAGCAGCCTACGGGACAGGGGGAATGGCTACACCTTC.

This clone was picked up a small number of times. V usage is TRBV5-6 and J usage is TRBJ2-1; a weak D match, TRBD2 (6 bases). V lost 4 bases and J lost 3, with 8 bases in between. The CDR3 is made up of 13 amino acids. Looked up from germline, CDR1 is SGHDT and CDR2 is YYEEEE. CDR3 DNA: TGTGCCAGCAGCGTGGACTACTACAATGAGCAGTTCTTC. Amino acids: CASSVDYYNEQFF.

This clone was observed a few times. The V and J genes are TRBV4-1 and TRBJ1-3; perhaps TRBD1 as D (5 bases). The ends were cut back, 2 bases at V and 9 bases at J, with 20 bases in the middle. The CDR3 covers 16 residues. Germline V CDR1 and CDR2: MGHRA, YSYEKL. The CDR3 sequence: CASSQKGQDGKGTIYF. In nucleotides, the CDR3 is TGCGCCAGCAGCCAAAAGGGGCAAGACGGCAAAGGCACCATATATTTT.

The chain carries TRBV5-1 and TRBJ2-1; TRBD2 matches 13 bases. Germline V gives CDR1 SGHRS, CDR2 YFSETQ. The CDR3 totals 15 residues. V trimming: 1 base; J trimming: 7 bases; junction bases outside the gene matches: 2. CDR3 nucleotides: TGCGCCAGCAGCTTGACTAGCGGGAGGGAGAATGAGCAGTTCTTC. This translates into CASSLTSGRENEQFF.

The V gene is TRBV7-2, the J gene TRBJ2-7, with a tentative D call TRBD2 (5 bases). Germline values: CDR1 SGHTA, CDR2 FQGNSA. V lost 4 bases to trimming and J lost 1 base, with 11 bases between them. This CDR3 is built from 14 residues. This chain's CDR3 is CASSSGPGSYEQYF. DNA of the CDR3: TGTGCCAGCAGCTCCGGTCCGGGGTCCTACGAGCAGTACTTC.

The chain links TRBV9 to TRBJ2-1, with D possibly matching TRBD1 (6 bases). Looked up from germline, CDR1 is SGDLS and CDR2 is YYNGEE. The ends were cut back, 4 bases at V and 6 bases at J, with 20 bases in the middle. The CDR3 totals 16 residues. The CDR3 DNA reads TGTGCCAGCAGCCCCACGGTAGTGGGGGCCCTCAATGAGCAGTTCTTC. Amino acids: CASSPTVVGALNEQFF.

The chain joins TRBV27 to TRBJ2-3; 7 nucleotides agree with TRBD2. The germline CDR1 and CDR2 sequences are MNHEY and SMNVEV (reference sequence). This CDR3 has 13 residues. V trimming: 4 bases; J trimming: 6 bases; junction bases outside the gene matches: 4. CDR3 bases: TGTGCCAGCAGTTGGACTAGGCGGGATACGCAGTATTTT. Protein sequence: CASSWTRRDTQYF.

The rearrangement links TRBV5-1 to TRBJ1-6; TRBD1 aligns across 7 bases. The CDR3 has 16 amino acids. The ends lost 0 bases at V and 5 bases at J; junction bases unmatched: 5. The germline gives CDR1 SGHRS, CDR2 YFSETQ. CDR3 bases: TGCGCCAGCAGCTTGGATAACAGGGGAAATAATTCACCCCTCCACTTT. As protein: CASSLDNRGNNSPLHF.

The chain links TRBV6-1 to TRBJ2-3; 10 bases map to TRBD2. Germline loops: CDR1 MNHNS, CDR2 SASEGT. Germline trimming cut 2 bases from V and 4 bases from J; bases unmatched to any gene: 3. This CDR3 comprises 15 residues. CDR3 region: CASSEMTSGPDTQYF. DNA for the CDR3: TGTGCCAGCAGTGAAATGACTAGCGGGCCAGATACGCAGTATTTT.

The V gene is TRBV27, the J gene TRBJ1-1; 9 bases are a match to TRBD1. There are 16 residues in the CDR3. V gave up 4 bases and J gave up 9 bases; unmatched junction bases: 15. CDR1 and CDR2 (germline): MNHEY, SMNVEV (reference sequence). The CDR3 bases are TGTGCCAGCAGTTCGATCGAACAGGGGGCGAAGGCTCAAGCTTTCTTT. Its protein product is CASSSIEQGAKAQAFF.

This clone was detected only once. The chain couples TRBV4-1 to TRBJ2-3, with D hard to call. This CDR3 contains 15 residues. Trimming took 3 bases from V and 0 from J, leaving 10 bases between them. Germline-derived CDR1 and CDR2 are MGHRA and YSYEKL. The CDR3 spells CASSQKAPSTDTQYF. The CDR3 DNA reads TGCGCCAGCAGCCAGAAAGCACCCAGCACAGATACGCAGTATTTT.

The chain couples TRBV11-2 to TRBJ2-5; 9 nucleotides align to TRBD1. V trimming: 5 bases; J trimming: 5 bases; junction bases outside the gene matches: 12. Germline loops: CDR1 SGHAT, CDR2 FQNNGV. This CDR3 is built from 16 residues. In nucleotides, the CDR3 is TGTGCCAGCAGCCTCCGGCCGGGACAGGGTTTGGAGACCCAGTACTTC. Translation gives CASSLRPGQGLETQYF.

V usage is TRBV7-2 and J usage is TRBJ2-3; 7 bases map to TRBD1. After removal of 2 bases from V and 8 bases from J, the junction contained 10 bases not matched to a gene. This CDR3 region has 15 residues. Germline V gene sequence: CDR1 SGHTA, CDR2 FQGNSA. This CDR3 is CASSLLGQNIVTQYF. CDR3 sequence (DNA): TGTGCCAGCAGCTTATTGGGACAGAACATAGTTACGCAGTATTTT.

The V and J genes are TRBV6-6 and TRBJ1-4; 7 nucleotides line up with TRBD1. This CDR3 is 15 amino acids long. With V trimmed by 5 bases and J by 8 bases, 11 bases remained unmatched. The germline CDR1 and CDR2 sequences are MNHNY and SVGAGI (reference sequence). The DNA of the CDR3 is TGTGCCAGCAGTACGGAGGGGGCGCCGAGCGAAAAACTGTTTTTT. Protein product: CASSTEGAPSEKLFF.

CDR3 loop: CASSTDRNTEAFF. CDR3 nucleotides: TGTGCCAGTAGTACCGACAGGAACACTGAAGCTTTCTTT. V usage is TRBV19 and J usage is TRBJ1-1, with a possible D match to TRBD1 (5 bases). Germline V CDR1 and CDR2: LNHDA, SQIVND (reference sequence). The CDR3 spans 13 residues. The V end lost 4 bases, the J end lost 1 base, and 7 bases lay between the germline ends.